The present entry profiles one T cell receptor beta chain with its context. The antigen this receptor binds is unknown. Per-nucleotide qualities are absent, and no much larger clonotype sits a single base away. Sample treatment or condition, as interpreted from the label and publication: suppressive antiretroviral therapy. A pool of overlapping HIV-1 Gag 15-mer peptides, at around 1 ug per peptide per mL, was used to stimulate the cells. Responding CD4+ T cells were sorted on the basis of upregulation of both CD40 ligand and CD69. Participants were HIV-1-infected adults who started suppressive ART during chronic infection. Participants had undetectable plasma HIV-1 RNA below 50 copies/mL for at least 4 years. To be included, a participant needed positive CMV serology and a CD4+ T cell count above 400 cells/uL. Before stimulation, PBMCs were isolated using density centrifugation and then depleted of CD8+ T cells. CD8-depleted PBMCs were stimulated for about 17 hours with anti-CD28/CD49d costimulation, CD40-blocking antibody and enfuvirtide to prevent new infections. Sorting was done on either a Beckman Coulter MoFlo Legacy or an XDP sorter, and propidium iodide was used to exclude dead cells. The QIAamp DNA Mini Kit was used for genomic DNA extraction from samples above one million cells, and the Quick-DNA Microprep Kit was used otherwise.

The immunoSEQ hsTCRB assay version 4, run in survey mode, was used to sequence TCRbeta repertoires from genomic DNA. Genomic DNA was diluted to approximately 11 ng/uL, and up to roughly 1 ug per sample was used for TCRbeta sequencing. In the paper's pipeline: Analysis of the TCRbeta data was done in ImmunoSeq Analyzer 3.0, and diversity was computed on productive nucleotide rearrangements. Using the Immunarch R package, lower-bound TCR diversity was estimated with the improved Chao index and clonality was estimated with the Gini coefficient. Nucleotide rearrangements that differed but encoded the same CDR3beta amino acid sequence were counted as separate clonotypes. Differential abundance analysis found TCRbeta sequences that were significantly enriched in antigen-responding cells compared with anti-CD3/anti-CD28-activated cells. GLIPH2 grouped TCRs by predicted peptide-MHC specificity, both within each participant and across combined participant data sets. TCRdb carries this immuneACCESS record with in-frame sequences only. Its versions omit some clonotypes, under half of them owing to an unresolved V gene in the studies checked, with the rest unexplained. V, J and clone size are those of that table, while D and trimming were read from the DNA. The sample table contains about 13,000 clones; only one count was recorded for around 66% of them. The ten largest clonotypes hold less than 9% of the sample.

The data were obtained in a study of persistence of HIV-infected CD4 T cells (TCRdb year 2020). Concerning the study at large: Suppressive ART had been received by participants for a median of roughly 8 years. In the cross-participant TCR cluster analysis, eight or nine participants were included for CMV and over five participants were included for Gag. The clonality of all cells in each sorted population was assessed by TCRbeta sequencing, whereas the clonality of infected cells was assessed by proviral sequencing. CMV- and HIV-1 Gag-responding CD4+ T cells were isolated from ART-treated individuals so that antigen-driven clonal expansion of HIV-1-infected cells could be examined. Peripheral blood samples of up to about 180 mL were collected at multiple time points, except for a couple of participants, who underwent leukapheresis at a single time point. The full study reports these points: Significantly lower TCRbeta richness was observed in CMV- and Gag-responding cells than in anti-CD3/anti-CD28-responding cells, and higher oligoclonality was observed in CMV-responding cells than in CD3/CD28-stimulated and Gag-responding cells. Degenerate expanded CDR3beta sequences were enriched in antigen-responding cells, suggesting convergent selection of CD4+ responses to CMV and Gag. Within the same sorted populations, TCR oligoclonality correlated with proviral oligoclonality. Because the TCR analyses were done in bulk, restricting them to just the rare CMV-responding cells that actually carried HIV-1 proviruses was not possible. The study involved few individuals and tested only a limited range of antigens.

The sequences come from CD4+ T cells sorted from PBMCs after approximately 19-hour stimulation, collected from a patient who received antiretroviral therapy. What this sample's cell subset or site label stands for: CD40L+CD69+ CD4 T cells responding to HIV-1 Gag peptides. The source of this sequence is an adult man with HIV who was CMV-seropositive.

The sequenced DNA is TGTGCCAGCAGCTTAGATCGTTGGACAGGGCCCTACAATGAGCAGTTCTTC. Translation gives CASSLDRWTGPYNEQFF. Rearrangement joined TRBV11-3 to TRBJ2-1; a stretch of 8 junction bases matches TRBD1. The CDR3 covers 17 residues, taking in both the cysteine and the phenylalanine. The only DNA kept is the CDR3, 51 bases in frame from the first base. Unmatched junction bases come to 6, with V trimmed by 0 bases and J by 2 bases. In the germline V gene, CDR1 corresponds to SGHNT and CDR2 to YENEEA.